A single sample is the source of the 18 T cell receptor beta chains below, sequenced in a study of blood T cell repertoires in COVID-19. Profiling relied on immunoSEQ multiplex PCR, and the TCRdb table lists in-frame clones only, not all of them. The data hold approximately 250,000 clones, with 80% to 95% observed a single time. Sequencing input: PBMCs or T cells enriched from blood (not recorded which). Receptors were obtained from a man aged 35-49 years who had been exposed to COVID-19.

The rearrangement joins TRBV11-2 to TRBJ2-7, with D possibly TRBD1 on 5 matching bases. Germline CDR1 is SGHAT and CDR2 is FQNNGV. Trimming cost V 5 bases and J 5 bases, with 19 bases left between them. This CDR3 is built from 15 residues. CDR3 DNA sequence: TGTGCCAGCAGCCTAATGCGCAGGGATGGGGACGAGCAGTACTTC. It encodes CASSLMRRDGDEQYF.

The chain is built from TRBV5-6 and TRBJ2-3, with D hard to call. Per the germline V gene, CDR1 is SGHDT and CDR2 is YYEEEE. V was pared by 0 bases and J by 0 bases, with 11 bases between. CDR3 length: 16 residues. The CDR3 bases are TGTGCCAGCAGCTTGGGATACACCCGTAGCACAGATACGCAGTATTTT. Its protein product is CASSLGYTRSTDTQYF.

The chain carries TRBV27 and TRBJ1-2; 9 bases agree with TRBD1. The CDR3 extends over 12 amino acids. J was trimmed by 8 bases and V by 8 bases; bases with no gene match: 6. The germline V gene has CDR1 MNHEY and CDR2 SMNVEV (reference sequence). The CDR3 coding sequence is TGTGCCAGCCGGGACAGGGATGACGGCTACACCTTC. Translated, it gives CASRDRDDGYTF.

V usage is TRBV5-5 and J usage is TRBJ2-3, with TRBD1 as a possible D gene (6 bases). The ends were cut back, 3 bases at V and 3 bases at J, with 14 bases in the middle. CDR1 is SGHKS, CDR2 YYEKEE, per germline (reference sequence). CDR3 length equals 15 residues. The CDR3 spells CASSWRQGLTDTQYF. In DNA, the CDR3 is TGTGCCAGCAGCTGGCGGCAGGGGTTAACAGATACGCAGTATTTT.

DNA for the CDR3: TGTGCCGCGAACAGGGACCGTGGCTACACCTTC. Translation gives CAANRDRGYTF. The genes are TRBV28 and TRBJ1-2; weak D call: TRBD1 (6 bases). Trimming removed 11 bases at V and 7 bases at J, with 14 bases between. In germline, CDR1 is MDHEN, CDR2 SYDVKM. There are 11 residues in the CDR3.

The chain employs TRBV29-1 and TRBJ1-3; possible D gene TRBD1, 5 bases. Germline CDR1 is SQVTM and CDR2 is ANQGSEA. This CDR3 comprises 17 residues. V was trimmed by 7 bases and J by 4 bases, leaving 26 bases between them. The CDR3 DNA sequence: TGCAGCGCCACCGGCCACCAGGGTTTCTCGACCGGAAACACCATATATTTT. This gives the protein CSATGHQGFSTGNTIYF.

The chain has TRBV4-1 and TRBJ2-5; 8 bases map to TRBD2. CDR1 is MGHRA, CDR2 YSYEKL, per germline. The CDR3 loop spans 16 amino acids. Trimming took 0 bases from V and 4 from J; bases not matched to a gene: 7. The CDR3, as DNA: TGCGCCAGCAGCCAAGATCGGATAGCGGGGACAGAGACCCAGTACTTC. The encoded protein is CASSQDRIAGTETQYF.

This chain links TRBV28 with TRBJ2-1, with 9 bases that match TRBD2. The CDR3 sequence is 16 residues long. Germline trimming cut 5 bases from V and 8 bases from J; bases unmatched to any gene: 13. Germline CDR1 and CDR2: MDHEN and SYDVKM. The CDR3 loop is CASSPPVSGLADEQFF. The CDR3 bases are TGTGCCAGCAGTCCCCCCGTTTCGGGACTAGCTGATGAGCAGTTCTTC. The whole variable domain, remainder taken from reference TRBV28 and TRBJ2-1, is DVKVTQSSRYLVKRTGEKVFLECVQDMDHENMFWYRQDPGLGLRLIYFSYDVKMKEKGDIPEGYSVSREKKERFSLILESASTNQTSMYLCASSPPVSGLADEQFFGPGTRLTVL.

The chain employs TRBV7-9 and TRBJ2-2; D is perhaps TRBD1 (5 bases). Germline CDR1 reads SEHNR; CDR2 reads FQNEAQ (reference sequence). The CDR3 is 14 residues long. V was clipped by 4 bases and J by 9 bases, with 15 bases between them. This chain's CDR3 is CASSSNPQGRELFF. CDR3 DNA sequence: TGTGCCAGCAGCTCCAACCCCCAGGGCCGGGAGCTGTTTTTT. Full variable domain (outside the CDR3, taken from reference TRBV7-9 and TRBJ2-2): DTGVSQNPRHKITKRGQNVTFRCDPISEHNRLYWYRQTLGQGPEFLTYFQNEAQLEKSRLLSDRFSAERPKGSFSTLEIQRTEQGDSAMYLCASSSNPQGRELFFGEGSRLTVL.

The CDR3 coding sequence is TGCGCCAGCAGCTGGCCGAGCGGGGGGCCAGATACGCAGTATTTT. Translation: CASSWPSGGPDTQYF. V is TRBV5-1 and J is TRBJ2-3; TRBD2 agrees at 9 bases. Unmatched junction bases numbered 6, after V lost 3 bases and J lost 4 bases. The CDR3 is 15 residues long. Germline-derived CDR1 and CDR2 are SGHRS and YFSETQ.

This chain uses TRBV13 with TRBJ1-1; tentatively, D is TRBD1 (6 bases). This CDR3 spans 15 amino acids. V lost 6 bases to trimming and J lost 0 bases, with 14 bases between them. Germline CDR1 PRHDT, CDR2 FYEKMQ (reference sequence). CDR3 protein: CASSSGQKMNTEAFF. The CDR3 DNA sequence: TGTGCCAGCAGTTCCGGACAGAAAATGAACACTGAAGCTTTCTTT.

The chain has TRBV7-2 and TRBJ2-7; 9 bases map to TRBD1. Germline-derived CDR1 and CDR2 are SGHTA and FQGNSA. V lost 1 base and J lost 7; bases outside the gene matches: 8. The CDR3 extends over 15 amino acids. Here the CDR3 reads CASSLGDRDFREQYF. The CDR3 coding sequence is TGTGCCAGCAGCTTAGGGGACAGGGATTTTAGGGAGCAGTACTTC.

This clone has more than one count but fewer than ten. This chain joins TRBV27 and TRBJ1-2, with TRBD1 matching 11 bases. Trimming cost V 4 bases and J 10 bases; bases outside gene matches: 5. Germline V gene lookup returns CDR1 MNHEY and CDR2 SMNVEV (reference sequence). The CDR3 is 13 amino acids. This CDR3 is CASSSGTGGVYTF. CDR3 nucleotide sequence: TGTGCCAGCAGTTCCGGGACAGGGGGGGTCTACACCTTC.

V usage is TRBV13 and J usage is TRBJ2-3; 14 bases map to TRBD2. V dropped 4 bases and J dropped 4; count of bases not matched to a gene: 10. The length of the CDR3 is 18 residues. Germline-derived CDR1 and CDR2 are PRHDT and FYEKMQ (reference sequence). The DNA for the CDR3 is TGTGCCAGCAGCTCAAGACTAGCGGGAGGGCCGATGGCAGATACGCAGTATTTT. As protein: CASSSRLAGGPMADTQYF.

V usage is TRBV30 and J usage is TRBJ1-4; the D is unclear. This CDR3 contains 11 residues. Per the germline V gene, CDR1 is GTSNPN and CDR2 is SVGIG (reference sequence). V gave up 4 bases and J gave up 5 bases, with 5 bases separating them. CDR3 nucleotides: TGTGCCTGGACATTGAATGAAAAACTGTTTTTT. This encodes CAWTLNEKLFF.

This rearrangement joins TRBV9 to TRBJ2-1; 10 positions match TRBD1. Trimming cost V 2 bases and J 6 bases; bases outside gene matches: 14. Germline values: CDR1 SGDLS, CDR2 YYNGEE. CDR3 size: 18 residues. CDR3 sequence reads: CASSVDRGRPSTGNEQFF. Here the CDR3 DNA reads TGTGCCAGCAGCGTCGACAGGGGGCGACCCTCCACCGGCAATGAGCAGTTCTTC.

This sequence joins TRBV6-5 and TRBJ1-2; D not certain. This CDR3 has 12 residues. Germline V CDR1 and CDR2: MNHEY, SVGAGI. V was clipped by 7 bases and J by 2 bases, with 8 bases between them. The CDR3 DNA follows: TGTGCCAGCACCTCAGGAAACTATGGCTACACCTTC. It encodes CASTSGNYGYTF.

CDR3 sequence: CASSQGAKDRVIYF. In nucleotides, the CDR3 is TGCGCCAGCAGCCAAGGGGCAAAGGACAGGGTCATATATTTT. The chain links TRBV4-1 to TRBJ1-3; 8 bases line up with TRBD1. J lost 12 bases, V lost 1 base, and 8 bases had no gene match. The CDR3 sequence is 14 residues long. Per germline, CDR1 MGHRA and CDR2 YSYEKL.